This record concerns one TCR beta chain sequence. Its antigen is currently not known. Per-base quality was not reported, and no clone a single base away is much larger than it. The data stem from a study of CD8 T cells in ankylosing spondylitis listed by TCRdb under 2017. A note on the overall study: The study set out to find disease-linked TCR variants by profiling T cell receptor beta repertoires in ankylosing spondylitis patients and healthy donors. Samples of peripheral blood were taken, and for ankylosing spondylitis patients, synovial fluid was collected as well. The whole study cohort included some 100 healthy donors and some 27 ankylosing spondylitis patients.

Based on the germline V gene, the CDR1 and CDR2 sequences are SGHVS and FNYEAQ. The CDR3 numbers 15 residues from cysteine through phenylalanine. Only the CDR3 DNA is retained, 45 bases long and in frame from the first base. Relative to germline, V is missing 3 bases and J is missing 8 bases, with 3 bases of the junction outside any gene match. The research as a whole found: Significant enrichment of the disease-linked clones was reported in matched synovial fluid samples from ankylosing spondylitis patients. Some motif variants had previously been reported in the synovial fluid and blood of reactive arthritis patients, which suggests shared mechanisms of disease initiation. A TCR beta motif of about 8 highly homologous amino acid variants appeared characteristic of blood from ankylosing spondylitis patients. A CD8+ phenotype was shown by the disease-linked clones, which were found at relatively low frequencies in peripheral blood.

Sequencer: Illumina HiSeq 2500. Quantitative 5'-RACE with molecular barcodes was the method used to prepare the TCR beta libraries. The authors processed their data as follows. A new computational method based on a probabilistic model of VDJ rearrangement was used to identify disease-linked TCR variants. The public reads were reprocessed in TCRdb via fastp at Q25 and MiXCR, keeping in-frame beta chains. Identical CDR3 proteins give one entry, which carries the most common genes and DNA. TCRdb's processing, not the authors', yielded these V and J calls. The sample data list a few hundred thousand distinct CDR3 sequences, and roughly 18% of these were observed just once. About two fifths of the sample is held by the ten biggest clonotypes.

Here the chain combines TRBV7-6 and TRBJ1-6, with 11 middle bases fitting TRBD1. The TCR was taken from a male donor with ankylosing spondylitis. Sample: blood, either unsorted or a sorted T cell fraction (not recorded which). The CDR3 region: CASSFRTGGYSPLHF. The nucleotides are TGTGCCAGCAGCTTCCGGACAGGGGGCTATTCACCCCTCCACTTT.